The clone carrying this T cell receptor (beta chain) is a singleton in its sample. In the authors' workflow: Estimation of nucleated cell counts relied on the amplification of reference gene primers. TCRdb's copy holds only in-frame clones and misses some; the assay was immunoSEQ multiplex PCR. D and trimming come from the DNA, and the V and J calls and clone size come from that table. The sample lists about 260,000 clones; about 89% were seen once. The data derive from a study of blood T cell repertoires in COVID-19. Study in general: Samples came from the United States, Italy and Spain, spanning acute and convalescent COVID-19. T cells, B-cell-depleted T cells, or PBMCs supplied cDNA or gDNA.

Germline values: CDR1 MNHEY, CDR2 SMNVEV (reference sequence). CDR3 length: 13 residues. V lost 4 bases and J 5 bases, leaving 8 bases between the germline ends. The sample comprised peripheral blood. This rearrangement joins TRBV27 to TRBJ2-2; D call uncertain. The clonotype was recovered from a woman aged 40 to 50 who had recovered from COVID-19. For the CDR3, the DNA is TGTGCCAGCAGTTACCCCGGGACCGGGGAGCTGTTTTTT. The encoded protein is CASSYPGTGELFF.